The sequence of this T cell receptor beta chain was determined in a study of cytomegalovirus exposure and HLA in healthy donors. Overall study: Caucasian-associated ancestry cluster membership applied to about four fifths of several hundred genotyped donors.

Study-wide results and caveats: A later examination showed that TCR association rates differed by HLA locus, with DRB1 most and HLA-C fewest.

Germline loops: CDR1 SGHRS, CDR2 YFSETQ. This CDR3 comprises 14 residues. The V end lost 3 bases, the J end lost 5 bases, and 14 bases lay between the germline ends. The PCR made use of 60 Vbeta and 13 Jbeta primers. The method was immunoSEQ multiplex PCR; TCRdb's version includes in-frame clones alone and lacks a portion of them. This sample has about 240,000 clones; 82% occur once, and the top ten carry 5.4%. This clone was detected once. As yet, its antigen is unknown. This chain links TRBV5-1 with TRBJ1-1; D unresolved. Sequenced material: PBMCs. The receptor was derived from a woman aged 40 to 50 in good health and CMV-seropositive. CDR3 region: CASSSSLTRTEAFF. The CDR3 DNA reads as TGCGCCAGCAGCTCCTCGTTGACGAGGACTGAAGCTTTCTTT.